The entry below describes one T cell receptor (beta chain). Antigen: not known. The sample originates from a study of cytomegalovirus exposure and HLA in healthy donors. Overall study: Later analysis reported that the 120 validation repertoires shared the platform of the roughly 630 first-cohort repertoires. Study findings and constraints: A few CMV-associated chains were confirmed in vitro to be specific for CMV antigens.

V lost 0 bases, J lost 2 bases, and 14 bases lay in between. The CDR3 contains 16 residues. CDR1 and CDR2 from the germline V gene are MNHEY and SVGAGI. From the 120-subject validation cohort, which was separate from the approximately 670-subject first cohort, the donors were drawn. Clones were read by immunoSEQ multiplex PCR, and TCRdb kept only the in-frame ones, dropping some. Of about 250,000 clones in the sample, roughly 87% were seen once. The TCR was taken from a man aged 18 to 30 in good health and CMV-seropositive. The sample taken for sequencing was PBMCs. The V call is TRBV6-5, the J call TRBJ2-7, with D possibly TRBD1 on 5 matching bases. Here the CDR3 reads CASSYSLGRVPYEQYF. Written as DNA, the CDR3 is TGTGCCAGCAGTTACTCCCTTGGCAGGGTGCCCTACGAGCAGTACTTC.